This TCR beta chain was recovered during a study of T cell responses to AZD1222 COVID-19 vaccine. Assay used: immunoSEQ multiplex PCR; TCRdb lists only in-frame clones, some missing. The table lists 130,000 or so clones, nearly 95% of them singletons, with around 0.91% in the top ten. The material was peripheral blood, obtained on day 0 of AZD1222 vaccination. This sequence was found in an adult in good health.

In nucleotides, the CDR3 is TGTGCCAGCAGCTTAGTCGGGCGGGATCTCTACGAGCAGTACTTC. Translated: CASSLVGRDLYEQYF. The genes are TRBV11-2 and TRBJ2-7; tentative D call: TRBD2 (6 bases). The CDR3 runs 15 residues. V was cut by 1 base and J by 3 bases, with 13 bases left in between. Per germline, CDR1 SGHAT and CDR2 FQNNGV.